These 18 T cell receptor beta chains share one sample of origin, sequenced in a study of OX40 agonist ivuxolimab in advanced cancers. Measured with immunoSEQ multiplex PCR; TCRdb has only the in-frame clones, and not every one. The repertoire has some 82,000 clones, about 91% of them found once; the top ten carry 0.76%. This specimen was CD4+ or CD8+ T cells sorted from blood, taken in a trial of the OX40 agonist ivuxolimab. The receptor source for this set is an adult with an advanced solid tumor such as melanoma, head and neck, liver or kidney cancer.

The V call is TRBV9, the J call TRBJ1-2; the D is unclear. The CDR3 is 13 residues long. Deletions cut 0 bases from V and 3 bases from J, with 6 bases between. Germline CDR1 reads SGDLS; CDR2 reads YYNGEE. CDR3: CASSVDGDYGYTF. As DNA, the CDR3 is TGTGCCAGCAGCGTAGACGGGGACTATGGCTACACCTTC.

This rearrangement joins TRBV7-8 to TRBJ2-1; D not certain. The germline V gene encodes CDR1 SGHVS and CDR2 FQNEAQ. The V and J ends lost 7 bases and 0 bases respectively, with 10 bases between them. The length of the CDR3 is 14 residues. CDR3 nucleotides: TGTGCCAGCACCCCTGTGAGCTCCTACAATGAGCAGTTCTTC. This translates into CASTPVSSYNEQFF.

The CDR3 loop reads CASSVEGRGLAFEQFF. The CDR3, as DNA: TGTGCCAGCAGCGTAGAAGGCAGGGGGCTAGCGTTTGAGCAGTTCTTC. The chain links TRBV9 to TRBJ2-1; 8 bases align to TRBD1. CDR1 is SGDLS, CDR2 YYNGEE, per germline. The CDR3 is 16 amino acids. Losses at the gene ends were 0 bases for V and 9 bases for J; bases not matched to a gene: 11.

The gene calls are TRBV7-2 and TRBJ2-3; 9 bases line up with TRBD2. The germline V gene encodes CDR1 SGHTA and CDR2 FQGNSA. This CDR3 contains 16 residues. V gave up 0 bases and J gave up 7 bases; unmatched junction bases: 8. In DNA, the CDR3 is TGTGCCAGCAGCTTAGCAGGTAGCGGGAGCGGGCATACGCAGTATTTT. Translation gives CASSLAGSGSGHTQYF.

This chain uses TRBV9 with TRBJ2-5; D may be TRBD1 or TRBD2 (5 bases each). The germline V gene has CDR1 SGDLS and CDR2 YYNGEE. The CDR3 runs to 13 residues. The ends were cut back, 7 bases at V and 2 bases at J, with 12 bases in the middle. CDR3 nucleotide sequence: TGTGCCAGCTCCTACGGGGCGCAAGAGACCCAGTACTTC. Its translation is CASSYGAQETQYF.

The chain's CDR3 is CASSLTDEQFF. Here the CDR3 DNA reads TGTGCCAGCTCGCTTACTGATGAGCAGTTCTTC. The chain combines TRBV7-2 with TRBJ2-1; D gene uncertain. The CDR3 covers 11 residues. The ends were cut back, 8 bases at V and 8 bases at J, with 10 bases in the middle. From germline, CDR1 is SGHTA and CDR2 FQGNSA.

The V gene is TRBV11-2, the J gene TRBJ1-5, with a possible D match to TRBD1 (6 bases). The CDR3 sequence is 14 residues long. The germline V gene has CDR1 SGHAT and CDR2 FQNNGV. The V end lost 1 base, the J end lost 4 bases, and 8 bases lay between the germline ends. CDR3: CASSLGGGNQPQHF. As DNA, the CDR3 is TGTGCCAGCAGCTTAGGAGGGGGAAATCAGCCCCAGCATTTT.

The rearrangement joins TRBV7-9 to TRBJ2-5; D is undetermined. The CDR3 is 16 residues long. The germline CDR1 and CDR2 sequences are SEHNR and FQNEAQ (reference sequence). With 5 bases removed from V and 0 bases from J, the gap between germline ends came to 16 bases. CDR3 bases: TGTGCCAGCAGCCCGTCTCTCTTACTGTACCAAGAGACCCAGTACTTC. It codes for CASSPSLLLYQETQYF.

The rearrangement links TRBV4-1 to TRBJ2-1, with 9 bases identical to TRBD2. The CDR3 loop spans 19 amino acids. CDR1 and CDR2 from the germline V gene are MGHRA and YSYEKL. V lost 0 bases and J lost 4; bases outside the gene matches: 13. For the CDR3, the DNA is TGCGCCAGCAGCCAAGATCGCCTAGCGGGAAGAGCGAGTTACAATGAGCAGTTCTTC. Translation: CASSQDRLAGRASYNEQFF.

This clone was seen once. V gene TRBV7-2 combines with J gene TRBJ2-2; the D is unclear. Trimming removed 3 bases from V and 1 base from J, with 3 bases in between. The CDR3 totals 13 residues. Germline CDR1 reads SGHTA; CDR2 reads FQGNSA. DNA for the CDR3: TGTGCCAGCAGCTTCCTGAACACCGGGGAGCTGTTTTTT. Residues: CASSFLNTGELFF.

Here the CDR3 reads CASTPRRDEQYF. The DNA of the CDR3 is TGTGCCAGCACCCCCCGAAGAGACGAGCAGTACTTC. The chain recombines TRBV21-1 with TRBJ2-7; the DNA was not compared with TRBD2, the D call given in the table. TRBV21-1 is listed as a pseudogene. This CDR3 contains 12 residues.

V and J are TRBV18 and TRBJ2-3; 13 bases map to TRBD2. Germline-derived CDR1 and CDR2 are KGHSH and LQKENI. J gave up 2 bases and V 2 bases, and 4 bases lay outside the gene matches. The CDR3 is made up of 17 amino acids. In DNA, the CDR3 is TGTGCCAGCTCACCAGGACTAGCGGGAGTGCTCACAGATACGCAGTATTTT. This codes for CASSPGLAGVLTDTQYF.

This CDR3 is CASSYSQDYTLTEQYF. CDR3 nucleotides: TGTGCCAGCAGTTACTCCCAGGACTATACTCTTACCGAGCAGTACTTC. The rearrangement joins TRBV6-6 to TRBJ2-7, with D perhaps TRBD2 (6 bases). The germline V and J ends were trimmed by 0 bases and 6 bases, with 18 bases remaining between them. The CDR3 contains 16 residues. Germline CDR1 and CDR2: MNHNY and SVGAGI (reference sequence).

J is TRBJ2-7 and V is TRBV7-9, with D perhaps TRBD1 (6 bases). The V and J ends lost 8 bases and 2 bases respectively, with 10 bases between them. CDR1 and CDR2 (germline): SEHNR, FQNEAQ (reference sequence). The CDR3 runs to 12 residues. The DNA of the CDR3 is TGTGCCAGCGCTCGGACAGCCTACGAGCAGTACTTC. Translated, it gives CASARTAYEQYF.

The chain links TRBV7-2 to TRBJ2-6, with 8 bases aligning to TRBD1. Losses at the gene ends were 5 bases for V and 0 bases for J; bases not matched to a gene: 3. CDR1 is SGHTA and CDR2 is FQGNSA in the germline V gene. This CDR3 has 16 amino acids. In DNA form, the CDR3 reads TGTGCCAGCAGCCTGACAGGGGCCTCTGGGGCCAACGTCCTGACTTTC. This translates into CASSLTGASGANVLTF.

This clone was seen just once. This rearrangement joins TRBV4-1 to TRBJ2-1, with TRBD2 identical over 8 bases. The V gene end was trimmed by 4 bases and the J gene end by 6 bases; junction bases not matched to a gene: 11. CDR3 length: 16 amino acids. Per the germline V gene, CDR1 is MGHRA and CDR2 is YSYEKL. CDR3 nucleotides: TGCGCCAGCAGCCGAATCCCCGGGACTAGTATCAATGAGCAGTTCTTC. Amino acids: CASSRIPGTSINEQFF.

In its sample, this clone was seen a few times. The V gene is TRBV7-3, the J gene TRBJ2-1; 7 nucleotides line up with TRBD2. CDR3 size: 15 residues. V dropped 2 bases and J dropped 3; count of bases not matched to a gene: 4. Germline loops: CDR1 SGHTA, CDR2 FQGTGA. The CDR3 is CASSLEASGYNEQFF. CDR3 coding DNA: TGTGCCAGCAGCTTAGAGGCTAGCGGCTACAATGAGCAGTTCTTC.

The V and J genes are TRBV20-1 and TRBJ1-1; no firm D call. This CDR3 region has 11 residues. Germline CDR1 DFQATT, CDR2 SNEGSKA (reference sequence). V lost 6 bases, J lost 0 bases, and 5 bases lay in between. The CDR3 nucleotides read TGCAGTGCATTCATGAACACTGAAGCTTTCTTT. It translates to CSAFMNTEAFF.